The 30 T cell receptor beta chains below all came from one sample that was sequenced in a study of shared clonotypes between healthy human individuals. Assay: immunoSEQ multiplex PCR; the TCRdb copy retains only in-frame clones and omits some. The table shows around 2.1 million clones, with under 97% occurring only once. What was sequenced was naive CD4+ T cells sorted from blood. Sample subset: CD45RA+ positively selected. Receptor source: a man between 18 and 29 years old in good health.

The V and J genes are TRBV2 and TRBJ2-4; D call uncertain. Per germline, CDR1 SNHLY and CDR2 FYNNEI. This CDR3 is 16 amino acids long. The germline V and J ends were trimmed by 1 base and 1 base, with 11 bases remaining between them. This chain's CDR3 is CASSEEGSAAKNIQYF. The CDR3 coding sequence is TGTGCCAGCAGTGAAGAGGGAAGTGCGGCCAAAAACATTCAGTACTTC.

The J gene is TRBJ1-1, the V gene TRBV19; D gene unclear. This CDR3 comprises 13 residues. Per the germline V gene, CDR1 is LNHDA and CDR2 is SQIVND (reference sequence). V lost 5 bases to trimming and J lost 4 bases, with 11 bases between them. The CDR3 loop is CASSRREGTEAFF. CDR3 bases: TGTGCCAGTAGTCGTCGCGAGGGCACTGAAGCTTTCTTT.

This clone was seen a single time. The chain recombines TRBV2 with TRBJ1-4; D unresolved. Germline-derived CDR1 and CDR2 are SNHLY and FYNNEI. This CDR3 has 18 residues. The V gene lost 0 bases and the J gene lost 8 bases, with 22 bases spanning the gap. CDR3 amino acids: CASSEALRRVNSEEKLFF. CDR3 nucleotide sequence: TGTGCCAGCAGTGAAGCGCTTCGGAGGGTGAACAGTGAAGAAAAACTGTTTTTT.

The V gene is TRBV10-3, the J gene TRBJ2-6; 12 bases align to TRBD2. The CDR3 covers 19 residues. Per the germline V gene, CDR1 is ENHRY and CDR2 is SYGVKD. J lost 0 bases, V lost 1 base, and 4 bases had no gene match. This CDR3 reads CAISEWGLAGRSGANVLTF. The CDR3 DNA is TGTGCCATCAGTGAGTGGGGACTAGCGGGTCGCTCTGGGGCCAACGTCCTGACTTTC.

The chain links TRBV7-8 to TRBJ2-7; D is perhaps TRBD2 (6 bases). Looked up from germline, CDR1 is SGHVS and CDR2 is FQNEAQ. The CDR3 length is 14 residues. The ends were cut back, 3 bases at V and 3 bases at J, with 12 bases in the middle. Written as DNA, the CDR3 is TGTGCCAGCAGCTTGGGGGGAGTGGGCTACGAGCAGTACTTC. Encoded protein: CASSLGGVGYEQYF.

This sequence joins TRBV4-1 and TRBJ1-1, with D possibly being TRBD1 (5 bases). CDR3 length: 15 residues. Germline-derived CDR1 and CDR2 are MGHRA and YSYEKL. V lost 2 bases and J 0 bases, leaving 10 bases between the germline ends. Written as DNA, the CDR3 is TGCGCCAGCAGCCAAAAATCGGGGCTGAACACTGAAGCTTTCTTT. Residues: CASSQKSGLNTEAFF.

The chain joins TRBV30 to TRBJ1-1, with D perhaps matching TRBD1 (6 bases). Germline values: CDR1 GTSNPN, CDR2 SVGIG (reference sequence). V shed 4 bases and J shed 0 bases, with 12 bases lying between them. The length of the CDR3 is 14 residues. CDR3 DNA sequence: TGTGCCTGGAAATTCACAGGGTTGAACACTGAAGCTTTCTTT. Translating gives CAWKFTGLNTEAFF. Combining the CDR3 with reference TRBV30 and TRBJ1-1 gives the whole variable domain SQTIHQWPATLVQPVGSPLSLECTVEGTSNPNLYWYRQAAGRGLQLLFYSVGIGQISSEVPQNLSASRPQDRQFILSSKKLLLSDSGFYLCAWKFTGLNTEAFFGQGTRLTVV.

Points on this clone: Because it lacks the conserved phenylalanine or tryptophan at the end, this CDR3 is likely a read error. It is unclear where the CDR3 begins or ends on the DNA, so no DNA is shown, and the CDR3 is as TCRdb lists it. The CDR3 sequence: CASSEGTSILL. The V and J genes are TRBV2 and TRBJ2-7; the table calls TRBD2, which could not be checked here. Ends included, the CDR3 has 11 residues. Germline V CDR1 and CDR2: SNHLY, FYNNEI.

This chain's CDR3 is CASSRSQGTYEQYF. CDR3 bases: TGTGCCAGTTCTAGGAGTCAGGGGACCTACGAGCAGTACTTC. The chain employs TRBV27 and TRBJ2-7, with D maybe TRBD1 (6 bases). Trimming removed 9 bases at V and 2 bases at J, with 17 bases between. There are 14 residues in the CDR3. Germline assignment: CDR1 MNHEY and CDR2 SMNVEV (reference sequence).

The chain combines TRBV6-5 with TRBJ2-5; 11 positions agree with TRBD2. The J segment lost 5 bases and the V segment lost 4 bases, leaving 9 bases of the junction unmatched. The CDR3 covers 16 residues. CDR1 is MNHEY and CDR2 is SVGAGI in the germline V gene. CDR3 sequence: CASSFSGRALEETQYF. In DNA, the CDR3 is TGTGCCAGCAGTTTTAGCGGGAGGGCCCTTGAGGAGACCCAGTACTTC.

The chain employs TRBV6-5 and TRBJ1-1; 7 nucleotides line up with TRBD1. The germline V gene encodes CDR1 MNHEY and CDR2 SVGAGI. The V segment lost 8 bases and the J segment 11 bases; nucleotides outside the gene matches: 17. The CDR3 length is 14 residues. The CDR3 sequence: CASLSLGLDRAAFF. The CDR3 nucleotides read TGTGCCAGCCTGAGTTTGGGCCTCGACAGGGCGGCTTTCTTT.

The CDR3 spells CASSYSLGATYEQYF. DNA for the CDR3: TGTGCCAGCAGTTACTCGTTGGGGGCGACCTACGAGCAGTACTTC. The V and J genes are TRBV6-5 and TRBJ2-7; weak D call: TRBD1 (6 bases). Trimming took 0 bases from V and 2 from J, leaving 11 bases between them. The CDR3 has 15 residues. Germline V lookup: CDR1 MNHEY, CDR2 SVGAGI.

Comments on this clone: Other DNA sequences of this sample code for an identical CDR3. The J gene is TRBJ1-1, the V gene TRBV5-1; weak D call: TRBD1 (6 bases). Looked up from germline, CDR1 is SGHRS and CDR2 is YFSETQ. V was shortened by 0 bases and J by 3 bases, with 9 bases between the two germline ends. This CDR3 has 14 residues. The CDR3 DNA sequence: TGCGCCAGCAGCTTGGACAGGGCGTACACTGAAGCTTTCTTT. Protein sequence: CASSLDRAYTEAFF.

The chain links TRBV6-1 to TRBJ2-1; 9 bases line up with TRBD1. With V trimmed by 0 bases and J by 3 bases, 0 bases remained unmatched. Germline V lookup: CDR1 MNHNS, CDR2 SASEGT. The CDR3 is 15 amino acids. The DNA for the CDR3 is TGTGCCAGCAGTGAAGCGACAGGGGGCTACAATGAGCAGTTCTTC. Residues: CASSEATGGYNEQFF.

This chain connects TRBV30 to TRBJ2-1, with unresolved D. Germline V lookup: CDR1 GTSNPN, CDR2 SVGIG (reference sequence). The CDR3 loop spans 13 amino acids. Trimming shortened V by 5 bases and J by 3 bases, and 11 bases separated the two germline ends. The DNA of the CDR3 is TGTGCCTGGGGAAGAACCCGCTACAATGAGCAGTTCTTC. Its protein product is CAWGRTRYNEQFF.

The genes are TRBV6-1 and TRBJ2-3, with D uncertain. V lost 6 bases, J lost 1 base, and 8 bases lay in between. CDR3 length: 13 residues. The V gene's germline CDR1 is MNHNS and CDR2 SASEGT. In nucleotides, the CDR3 is TGTGCCAGCAGATCCGCGGGCACAGATACGCAGTATTTT. Translation gives CASRSAGTDTQYF.

V is TRBV29-1 and J is TRBJ2-3; 7 nucleotides line up with TRBD1. The CDR3 covers 13 residues. Germline CDR1 reads SQVTM; CDR2 reads ANQGSEA. V gave up 7 bases and J gave up 1 base; unmatched junction bases: 5. CDR3 coding DNA: TGCAGCGGACGCGGACAGGGCACAGATACGCAGTATTTT. Its protein product is CSGRGQGTDTQYF.

This clone was detected once. The chain couples TRBV19 to TRBJ2-7, with 10 bases matching TRBD2. Germline V gene data show CDR1 as LNHDA and CDR2 as SQIVND (reference sequence). The V and J ends lost 5 bases and 4 bases, in that order; junction bases with no gene match: 5. The CDR3 is 14 amino acids. CDR3 sequence (DNA): TGTGCCAGTAGTCGACTAGCGGGTTATTACGAGCAGTACTTC. Protein: CASSRLAGYYEQYF.

Turning to this clone: Other DNA sequences from this sample encode an identical CDR3 as well. This chain uses TRBV18 with TRBJ2-2; the D is unclear. The length of the CDR3 is 14 residues. The V end lost 1 base, the J end lost 4 bases, and 7 bases lay between the germline ends. In germline, CDR1 is KGHSH, CDR2 LQKENI. In DNA form, the CDR3 reads TGTGCCAGCTCACCACAGGGATCCACCGGGGAGCTGTTTTTT. This gives the protein CASSPQGSTGELFF.

The chain is built from TRBV5-1 and TRBJ2-7, with 7 bases lining up with TRBD1. J lost 2 bases, V lost 0 bases, and 8 bases had no gene match. The CDR3 contains 16 residues. Germline CDR1 reads SGHRS; CDR2 reads YFSETQ. For the CDR3, the DNA is TGCGCCAGCAGCTTGGACGGGACAGAAAAAACCTACGAGCAGTACTTC. It specifies CASSLDGTEKTYEQYF.

V and J are TRBV27 and TRBJ2-7, with D perhaps given as TRBD1 or TRBD2 (6 bases each). The CDR3 is 15 residues long. V lost 4 bases to trimming and J lost 5 bases, with 18 bases between them. Germline V gives CDR1 MNHEY, CDR2 SMNVEV (reference sequence). CDR3: CASSSPRGRIDEQYF. The CDR3 DNA is TGTGCCAGCAGTTCCCCCCGGGGGCGCATTGACGAGCAGTACTTC.

This chain connects TRBV5-1 to TRBJ2-7; perhaps TRBD1 as D (6 bases). The germline gives CDR1 SGHRS, CDR2 YFSETQ. Trimming stripped 0 bases from V and 4 bases from J, with 14 bases between. CDR3 length: 15 amino acids. The CDR3 protein is CASSLDGTSPYEQYF. The DNA of the CDR3 is TGCGCCAGCAGCTTGGATGGGACATCCCCTTACGAGCAGTACTTC.

This chain links TRBV5-1 with TRBJ2-7; D might be TRBD2 (5 bases). In germline, CDR1 is SGHRS, CDR2 YFSETQ. CDR3 length: 16 residues. Trimming cost V 0 bases and J 7 bases, with 20 bases left between them. The CDR3 reads CASSLAADTFGLEQYF. CDR3 in DNA: TGCGCCAGCAGCTTGGCCGCTGACACCTTTGGACTGGAGCAGTACTTC. Variable domain in full (rest from reference TRBV5-1 and TRBJ2-7): KAGVTQTPRYLIKTRGQQVTLSCSPISGHRSVSWYQQTPGQGLQFLFEYFSETQRNKGNFPGRFSGRQFSNSRSEMNVSTLELGDSALYLCASSLAADTFGLEQYFGPGTRLTVT.

This clone was seen a handful of times. The chain joins TRBV1 to TRBJ1-6. TRBV1 is shown as a pseudogene. This CDR3 is 12 amino acids long. As DNA, the CDR3 is TGCACCAGCAGCCAGGCCCCCGGGCCCCTCCACTTT. Its translation is CTSSQAPGPLHF.

This chain connects TRBV9 to TRBJ2-2, with TRBD2 as a possible D gene (5 bases). Germline-derived CDR1 and CDR2 are SGDLS and YYNGEE. V lost 5 bases and J lost 0, with 14 bases in between. The CDR3 length is 16 residues. CDR3 protein: CASREDGGPNTGELFF. CDR3 coding DNA: TGTGCCAGCAGGGAGGACGGAGGACCGAACACCGGGGAGCTGTTTTTT.

This chain joins TRBV5-1 and TRBJ1-4, with 10 bases that match TRBD1. The germline gives CDR1 SGHRS, CDR2 YFSETQ. The CDR3 loop spans 15 amino acids. V shed 5 bases, J shed 8 bases, and the junction held 9 bases outside the gene matches. CDR3 bases: TGCGCCAGCAGTCGGGGACAGGGGCCGGGGGAAAAACTGTTTTTT. This codes for CASSRGQGPGEKLFF.

The rearrangement links TRBV27 to TRBJ2-1; 11 bases line up with TRBD2. Germline V lookup: CDR1 MNHEY, CDR2 SMNVEV (reference sequence). V lost 6 bases to trimming and J lost 7 bases; unmatched junction nucleotides: 5. There are 14 residues in the CDR3. DNA for the CDR3: TGTGCCAGCAGAACTAGCGGGAGTGGGAATGAGCAGTTCTTC. It translates to CASRTSGSGNEQFF.

V is TRBV6-6 and J is TRBJ2-7; TRBD2 matches 12 bases. This CDR3 spans 15 amino acids. The germline V gene has CDR1 MNHNY and CDR2 SVGAGI (reference sequence). V gave up 5 bases and J gave up 3 bases; unmatched junction bases: 5. The CDR3 sequence: CASSQGLAGVYEQYF. The CDR3 DNA sequence: TGTGCCAGCAGTCAGGGACTAGCGGGTGTCTACGAGCAGTACTTC.

The chain links TRBV5-1 to TRBJ1-4; 10 bases map to TRBD1. Germline CDR1 is SGHRS and CDR2 is YFSETQ. There are 15 residues in the CDR3. V gave up 1 base and J gave up 10 bases; unmatched junction bases: 7. In nucleotides, the CDR3 is TGCGCCAGCAGCTTGACCGACAGGGGGCCAAGAAAACTGTTTTTT. Translating gives CASSLTDRGPRKLFF.

For the CDR3, the DNA is TGTGCCAGTATCGACCGACAGGGGGATAATTCACCCCTCCACTTT. It codes for CASIDRQGDNSPLHF. V is TRBV19 and J is TRBJ1-6; 9 nucleotides agree with TRBD1. Trimming cost V 7 bases and J 5 bases; bases outside gene matches: 6. The length of the CDR3 is 15 residues. Germline CDR1 reads LNHDA; CDR2 reads SQIVND (reference sequence).